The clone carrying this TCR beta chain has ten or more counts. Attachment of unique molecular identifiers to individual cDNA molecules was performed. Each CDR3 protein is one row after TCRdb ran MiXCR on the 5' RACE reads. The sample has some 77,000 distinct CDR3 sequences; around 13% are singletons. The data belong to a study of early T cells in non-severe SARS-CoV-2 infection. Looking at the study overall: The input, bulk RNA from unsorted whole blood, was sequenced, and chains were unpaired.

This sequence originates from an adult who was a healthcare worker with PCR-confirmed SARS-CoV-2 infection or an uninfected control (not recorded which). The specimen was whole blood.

CDR3 loop: CASSLRQGAHRDIQYF. Written as DNA, the CDR3 is TGTGCCAGCAGCCTCCGGCAGGGGGCTCATCGGGACATTCAGTACTTC. V is TRBV11-2 and J is TRBJ2-4; TRBD1 agrees at 8 bases. The germline V gene has CDR1 SGHAT and CDR2 FQNNGV. V was pared by 5 bases and J by 8 bases, with 14 bases of the junction left unmatched. This CDR3 region has 16 residues.